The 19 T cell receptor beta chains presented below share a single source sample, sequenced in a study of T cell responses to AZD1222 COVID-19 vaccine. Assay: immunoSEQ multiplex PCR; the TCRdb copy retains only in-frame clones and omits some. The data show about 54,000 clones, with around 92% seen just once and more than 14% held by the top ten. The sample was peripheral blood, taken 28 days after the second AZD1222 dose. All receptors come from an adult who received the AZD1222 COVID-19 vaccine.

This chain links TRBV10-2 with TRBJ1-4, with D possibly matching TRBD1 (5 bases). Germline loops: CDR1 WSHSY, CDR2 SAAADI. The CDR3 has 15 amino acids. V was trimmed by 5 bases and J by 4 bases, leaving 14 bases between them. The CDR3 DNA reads TGCGCCAGCAGTTCAGGGCGGGGGGATAATGAAAAACTGTTTTTT. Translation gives CASSSGRGDNEKLFF.

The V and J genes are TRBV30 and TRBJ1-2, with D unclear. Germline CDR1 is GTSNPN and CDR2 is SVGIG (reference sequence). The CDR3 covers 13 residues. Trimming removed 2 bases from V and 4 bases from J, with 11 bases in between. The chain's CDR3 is CAWSFRPSYGYTF. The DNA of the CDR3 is TGTGCCTGGAGTTTCAGGCCAAGCTATGGCTACACCTTC.

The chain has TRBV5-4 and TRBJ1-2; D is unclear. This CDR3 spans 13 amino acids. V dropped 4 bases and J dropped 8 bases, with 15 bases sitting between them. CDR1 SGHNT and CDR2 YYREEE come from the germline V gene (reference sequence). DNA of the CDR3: TGTGCCAGCAGCAAGGACCGGAAAAGAGGCTACACCTTC. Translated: CASSKDRKRGYTF. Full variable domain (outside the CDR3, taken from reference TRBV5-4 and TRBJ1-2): ETGVTQSPTHLIKTRGQQVTLRCSSQSGHNTVSWYQQALGQGPQFIFQYYREEENGRGNFPPRFSGLQFPNYSSELNVNALELDDSALYLCASSKDRKRGYTFGSGTRLTVV.

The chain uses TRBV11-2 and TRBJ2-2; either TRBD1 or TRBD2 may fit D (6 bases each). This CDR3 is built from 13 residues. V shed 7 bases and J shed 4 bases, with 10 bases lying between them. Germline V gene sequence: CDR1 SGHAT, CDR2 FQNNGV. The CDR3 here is CASNRGPTGELFF. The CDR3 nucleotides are TGTGCCAGCAATCGGGGGCCCACCGGGGAGCTGTTTTTT.

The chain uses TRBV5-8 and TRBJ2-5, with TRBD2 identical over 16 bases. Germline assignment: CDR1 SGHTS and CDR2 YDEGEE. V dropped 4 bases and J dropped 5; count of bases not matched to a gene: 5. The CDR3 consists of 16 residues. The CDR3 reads CASSIGTSGRAETQYF. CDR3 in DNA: TGTGCCAGCAGCATCGGGACTAGCGGGAGGGCGGAGACCCAGTACTTC.

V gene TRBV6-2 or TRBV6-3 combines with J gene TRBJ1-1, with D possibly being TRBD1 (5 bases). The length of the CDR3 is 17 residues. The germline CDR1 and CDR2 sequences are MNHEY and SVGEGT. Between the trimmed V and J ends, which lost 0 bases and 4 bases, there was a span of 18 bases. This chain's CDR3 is CASSYSKYGGLGTEAFF. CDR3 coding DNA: TGTGCCAGCAGTTACTCGAAATACGGGGGATTGGGCACTGAAGCTTTCTTT.

CDR3 loop: CASSARGPRSYNSPLHF. The CDR3 bases are TGTGCCAGCAGCGCTAGGGGGCCTCGCTCCTATAATTCACCCCTCCACTTT. The V gene is TRBV7-2, the J gene TRBJ1-6; 7 bases agree with TRBD1. This CDR3 contains 17 residues. V trimming: 5 bases; J trimming: 0 bases; junction bases outside the gene matches: 7. CDR1 is SGHTA and CDR2 is FQGNSA in the germline V gene.

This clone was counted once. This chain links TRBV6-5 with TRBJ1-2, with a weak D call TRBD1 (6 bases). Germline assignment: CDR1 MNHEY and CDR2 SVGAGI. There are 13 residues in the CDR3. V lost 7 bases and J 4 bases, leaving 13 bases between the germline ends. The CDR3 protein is CASTLTGSYGYTF. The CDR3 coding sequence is TGTGCCAGCACCCTCACAGGGAGCTATGGCTACACCTTC.

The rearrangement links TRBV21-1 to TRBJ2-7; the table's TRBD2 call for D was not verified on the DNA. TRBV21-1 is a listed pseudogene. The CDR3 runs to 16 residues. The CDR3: CASRGKGGQACYEQYF. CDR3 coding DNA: TGTGCCAGCAGAGGAAAGGGAGGGCAGGCATGCTACGAGCAGTACTTC.

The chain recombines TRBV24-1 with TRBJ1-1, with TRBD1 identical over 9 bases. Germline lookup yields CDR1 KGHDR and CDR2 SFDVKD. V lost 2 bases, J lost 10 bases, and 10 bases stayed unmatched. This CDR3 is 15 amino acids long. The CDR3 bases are TGTGCCACCAGTGATTCCCGAGCCGGGACAGGGATAGCTTTCTTT. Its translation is CATSDSRAGTGIAFF.

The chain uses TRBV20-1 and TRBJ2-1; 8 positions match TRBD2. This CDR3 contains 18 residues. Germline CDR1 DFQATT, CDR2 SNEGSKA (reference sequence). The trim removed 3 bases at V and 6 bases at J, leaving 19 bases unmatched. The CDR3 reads CSASWVVGRAPTSNEQFF. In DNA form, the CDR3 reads TGCAGTGCTAGTTGGGTAGTCGGGAGGGCTCCAACCTCCAATGAGCAGTTCTTC.

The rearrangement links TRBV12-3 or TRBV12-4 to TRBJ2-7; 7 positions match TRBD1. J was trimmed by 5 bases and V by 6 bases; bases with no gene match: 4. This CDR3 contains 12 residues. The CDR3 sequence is CASRVTGNEQYF. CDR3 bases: TGTGCCAGCAGGGTGACAGGGAACGAGCAGTACTTC.

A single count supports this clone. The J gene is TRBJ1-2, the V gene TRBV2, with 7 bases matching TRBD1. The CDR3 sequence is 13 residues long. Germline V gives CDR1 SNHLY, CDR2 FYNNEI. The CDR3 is CGGGDSGIYGYTF. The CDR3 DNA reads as TGTGGAGGGGGGGACAGCGGGATTTATGGCTACACCTTC. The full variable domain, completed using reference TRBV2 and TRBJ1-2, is EPEVTQTPSHQVTQMGQEVILRCVPISNHLYFYWYRQILGQKVEFLVSFYNNEISEKSEIFDDQFSVERPDGSNFTLKIRSTKLEDSAMYFCGGGDSGIYGYTFGSGTRLTVV.

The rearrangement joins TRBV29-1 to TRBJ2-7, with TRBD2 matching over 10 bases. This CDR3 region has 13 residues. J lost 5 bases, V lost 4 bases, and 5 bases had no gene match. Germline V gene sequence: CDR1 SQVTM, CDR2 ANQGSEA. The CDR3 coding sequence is TGCAGCGTTGCATCTAGCGGGAGTCACGAGCAGTACTTC. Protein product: CSVASSGSHEQYF.

DNA for the CDR3: TGTGCCTGGAGGGAACAGGCCTCGCAGTTCTTC. Protein product: CAWREQASQFF. V gene TRBV30 combines with J gene TRBJ2-1; D perhaps matches TRBD1 (5 bases). CDR1 and CDR2 from the germline V gene are GTSNPN and SVGIG (reference sequence). There are 11 residues in the CDR3. V lost 3 bases, J lost 12 bases, and 12 bases lay in between.

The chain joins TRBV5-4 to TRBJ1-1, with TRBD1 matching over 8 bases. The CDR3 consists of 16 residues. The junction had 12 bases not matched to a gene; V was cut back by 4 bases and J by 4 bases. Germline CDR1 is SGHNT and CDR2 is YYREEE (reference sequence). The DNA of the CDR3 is TGTGCCAGCAGCCTAATATCCGGGACAGGAGGCACTGAAGCTTTCTTT. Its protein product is CASSLISGTGGTEAFF.

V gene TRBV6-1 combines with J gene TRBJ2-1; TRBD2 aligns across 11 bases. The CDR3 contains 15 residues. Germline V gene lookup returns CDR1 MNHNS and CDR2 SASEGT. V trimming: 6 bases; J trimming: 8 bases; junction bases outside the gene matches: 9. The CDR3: CASRVSGRASDEQFF. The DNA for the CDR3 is TGTGCCAGCAGAGTTAGCGGGAGGGCCTCGGATGAGCAGTTCTTC.

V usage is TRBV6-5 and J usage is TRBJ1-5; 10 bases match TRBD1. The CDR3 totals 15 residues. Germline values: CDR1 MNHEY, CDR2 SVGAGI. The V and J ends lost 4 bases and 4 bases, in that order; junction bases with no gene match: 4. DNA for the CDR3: TGTGCCAGCAGTTTGACAGGGGGCCGGAATCAGCCCCAGCATTTT. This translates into CASSLTGGRNQPQHF.

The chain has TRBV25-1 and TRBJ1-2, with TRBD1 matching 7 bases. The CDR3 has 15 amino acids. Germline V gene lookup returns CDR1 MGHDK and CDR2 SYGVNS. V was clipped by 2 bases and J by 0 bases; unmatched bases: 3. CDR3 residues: CASSEGDRANYGYTF. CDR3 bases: TGTGCCAGCAGTGAAGGGGACAGAGCTAACTATGGCTACACCTTC.